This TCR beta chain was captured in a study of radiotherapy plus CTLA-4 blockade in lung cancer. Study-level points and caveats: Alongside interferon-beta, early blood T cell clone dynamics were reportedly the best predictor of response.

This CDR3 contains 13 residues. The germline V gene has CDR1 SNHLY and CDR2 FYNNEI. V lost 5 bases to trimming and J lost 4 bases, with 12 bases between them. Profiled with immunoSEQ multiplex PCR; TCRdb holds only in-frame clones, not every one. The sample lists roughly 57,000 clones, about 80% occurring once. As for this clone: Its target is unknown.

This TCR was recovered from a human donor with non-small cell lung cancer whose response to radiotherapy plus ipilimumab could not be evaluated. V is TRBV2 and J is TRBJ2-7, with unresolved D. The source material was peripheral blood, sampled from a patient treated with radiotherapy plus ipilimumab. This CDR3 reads CASSSLQTYEQYF. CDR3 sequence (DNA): TGTGCCAGCAGTTCTCTACAGACGTACGAGCAGTACTTC.